The 14 T cell receptor beta chains below come from one sample, sequenced in a study of blood T cells in healthy people across ages. The second PCR ran about 6 to 12 cycles with a sample-barcoded 5' primer and J-beta primers. Via MiXCR, TCRdb re-called the 5' RACE reads, giving one row per CDR3 protein. Of 910,000 or so distinct CDR3 sequences listed, just over 50% are singletons. Sequenced: blood. Receptor source: a woman aged 55 to 70 in good health.

This clonotype has at least ten counts. The J gene is TRBJ2-5, the V gene TRBV29-1; D is possibly TRBD2 (5 bases). The CDR3 runs to 14 residues. CDR1 and CDR2 (germline): SQVTM, ANQGSEA. Trimming shortened V by 2 bases and J by 2 bases, and 12 bases separated the two germline ends. The CDR3 region has the DNA TGCAGCGTTGAAAACCCACGGGGACAAGAGACCCAGTACTTC. Its translation: CSVENPRGQETQYF.

The CDR3 nucleotides are TGTGCCAGCAGCATAGCGGGAGAGGGGGAGACCCAGTACTTC. It yields the protein CASSIAGEGETQYF. This chain uses TRBV28 with TRBJ2-5; 9 bases are shared with TRBD2. The J segment lost 5 bases and the V segment lost 6 bases, leaving 7 bases of the junction unmatched. The CDR3 has 14 amino acids. The germline V gene encodes CDR1 MDHEN and CDR2 SYDVKM.

Note on this clonotype: A read error may explain this, as a much larger clone is one base away. The chain carries TRBV3-1 and TRBJ2-5; maybe TRBD2 (5 bases). CDR1 LGHDT and CDR2 YNNKEL come from the germline V gene (reference sequence). The CDR3 spans 14 residues. CDR3 region: CASSRNRGQEAQYF. CDR3 DNA sequence: TGTGCCAGCAGCCGGAACCGGGGTCAAGAGGCCCAGTACTTC.

Of note for this clonotype: An end of the junction differs from the germline gene, which may be a read error. The rearrangement uses TRBV20-1 and TRBJ2-1; TRBD2 matches 8 bases. The CDR3 loop spans 14 amino acids. Looked up from germline, CDR1 is DFQATT and CDR2 is SNEGSKA (reference sequence). CDR3 DNA sequence: TGCAGTGCAAGAGCGGGAGTCGGCCGCAATGAGCAGTTCTTC. Its translation: CSARAGVGRNEQFF.

The genes are TRBV20-1 and TRBJ2-1, with TRBD2 identical over 12 bases. The J call may be in error: the DNA end matches TRBJ2-7 better. CDR1 and CDR2 from the germline V gene are DFQATT and SNEGSKA (reference sequence). The CDR3 has 15 residues. The CDR3 spells CSARRLAGAINEQYF. For the CDR3, the DNA is TGCAGTGCTAGAAGACTAGCGGGAGCGATCAATGAGCAGTACTTC.

This chain links TRBV5-6 with TRBJ2-7; D is unresolved. The CDR3 contains 16 residues. Germline V CDR1 and CDR2: SGHDT, YYEEEE. The V end was cut by 2 bases, the J end by 2 bases, with 17 bases between. CDR3 amino acids: CASSLDPGLGAYEQYF. The CDR3 nucleotides read TGTGCCAGCAGCTTAGATCCGGGCCTAGGAGCCTACGAGCAGTACTTC.

The J gene is TRBJ1-1, the V gene TRBV6-1; no reliable D call. Deletions cut 8 bases from V and 5 bases from J, with 9 bases between. This CDR3 contains 11 residues. Germline assignment: CDR1 MNHNS and CDR2 SASEGT. The DNA for the CDR3 is TGTGCCAGCCATGAGGAGACTGAAGCTTTCTTT. It codes for CASHEETEAFF.

The chain uses TRBV27 and TRBJ1-2, with D unclear. Germline CDR1 MNHEY, CDR2 SMNVEV (reference sequence). The CDR3 covers 13 residues. V was clipped by 8 bases and J by 8 bases, with 18 bases between them. CDR3 loop: CASRPGAIGGYTF. In DNA form, the CDR3 reads TGTGCCAGCCGACCGGGAGCAATTGGGGGCTACACCTTC.

The chain has TRBV29-1 and TRBJ2-1; 9 bases align to TRBD2. In germline, CDR1 is SQVTM, CDR2 ANQGSEA. Trimming cost V 7 bases and J 0 bases; bases outside gene matches: 4. This CDR3 region has 14 residues. The CDR3 loop reads CSAETSGSYNEQFF. The CDR3 bases are TGCAGCGCTGAGACTAGCGGCTCCTACAATGAGCAGTTCTTC.

V and J are TRBV6-5 and TRBJ1-6; D is unclear. Germline values: CDR1 MNHEY, CDR2 SVGAGI. This CDR3 is built from 14 residues. V lost 5 bases and J lost 10, with 15 bases in between. DNA of the CDR3: TGTGCCAGCAGTGTTGGGTTCGACACGTCACCCCTCCACTTT. Protein: CASSVGFDTSPLHF.

The chain couples TRBV20-1 to TRBJ1-2; TRBD1 is a possible D gene (5 bases). The CDR3 is made up of 14 amino acids. V was cut by 6 bases and J by 5 bases, with 19 bases left in between. Germline assignment: CDR1 DFQATT and CDR2 SNEGSKA (reference sequence). In DNA, the CDR3 is TGCAGTGCCCCAGTTGGGGGTGCGGATTATGGCTACACCTTC. As protein: CSAPVGGADYGYTF.

The chain joins TRBV25-1 to TRBJ2-1; perhaps TRBD1 as D (6 bases). The J call is in doubt because the DNA end fits TRBJ2-7 better. The CDR3 loop spans 15 amino acids. Germline CDR1 and CDR2: MGHDK and SYGVNS. DNA for the CDR3: TGTGCCAGCCGAAACAGGGTTAGCTCCTACAATGAGCAGTACTTC. This encodes CASRNRVSSYNEQYF.

The genes are TRBV10-3 and TRBJ2-1, with D possibly matching TRBD1 (6 bases). This CDR3 region has 15 residues. V lost 4 bases and J 1 base, leaving 11 bases between the germline ends. Germline V gives CDR1 ENHRY, CDR2 SYGVKD. The CDR3: CAISGERGSYNEQFF. The CDR3 nucleotides read TGTGCCATCAGTGGTGAGAGGGGGTCCTACAATGAGCAGTTCTTC.

This clonotype was seen at least ten times. The chain recombines TRBV27 with TRBJ2-3; possible D gene TRBD1, 5 bases. Germline V gives CDR1 MNHEY, CDR2 SMNVEV (reference sequence). CDR3 length: 12 residues. V was cut by 4 bases and J by 14 bases, with 16 bases left in between. The CDR3 nucleotides are TGTGCCAGCAGTTCCCAGGGTTTTCATCCGTATTTT. Translated, it gives CASSSQGFHPYF.